Shown below are 11 T cell receptor beta chains from a single sample sequenced in a study of radiation and T cells in renal cell carcinoma. Some clones are missing from TCRdb's copy, which holds only in-frame ones; the method was immunoSEQ multiplex PCR. The sample shows 150,000 to 200,000 clones, roughly nine tenths of them seen only once. As for time point: blood 4 weeks post-SBRT, at nephrectomy. Treatment specified: 15 Gy SBRT to primary tumor, nephrectomy 4 weeks later. The starting material was blood, obtained from a patient whose treatment included radiotherapy and nephrectomy. These receptors were collected from a woman between 45 and 65 years old with renal cell carcinoma.

This sequence joins TRBV5-1 and TRBJ2-1; a weak D match, TRBD1 (5 bases). CDR1 and CDR2 from the germline V gene are SGHRS and YFSETQ. This CDR3 has 14 amino acids. V lost 2 bases and J 7 bases, leaving 13 bases between the germline ends. The CDR3 coding sequence is TGCGCCAGCAGCTTAGGACACCAAAATAATGAGCAGTTCTTC. Protein sequence: CASSLGHQNNEQFF.

This chain links TRBV9 with TRBJ2-3; possibly TRBD2 for D (6 bases). From germline, CDR1 is SGDLS and CDR2 YYNGEE. The ends were cut back, 0 bases at V and 11 bases at J, with 16 bases in the middle. The CDR3 runs 14 residues. CDR3 sequence: CASSVATGGMGQYF. The DNA of the CDR3 is TGTGCCAGCAGCGTAGCGACGGGCGGGATGGGGCAGTATTTT.

The chain joins TRBV5-4 to TRBJ1-4, with 7 bases identical to TRBD1. The CDR3 is 13 residues long. The J segment lost 6 bases and the V segment lost 5 bases, leaving 4 bases of the junction unmatched. Per germline, CDR1 SGHNT and CDR2 YYREEE (reference sequence). The CDR3 sequence is CASSWDSDEKLFF. The CDR3 DNA reads TGTGCCAGCAGTTGGGACAGCGATGAAAAACTGTTTTTT.

This clone was counted a few times. The genes are TRBV23-1 and TRBJ1-4, with unresolved D. TRBV23-1 qualifies as an ORF whose function is uncertain. CDR3 size: 17 residues. The V end lost 6 bases, the J end lost 5 bases, and 22 bases lay between the germline ends. DNA for the CDR3: TGCGCCAGCAGACCCTTTCGAGGGCCTCCCGTGAATGAAAAACTGTTTTTT. Protein sequence: CASRPFRGPPVNEKLFF.

This chain uses TRBV7-9 with TRBJ1-2; the D is unclear. CDR1 is SEHNR, CDR2 FQNEAQ, per germline (reference sequence). V was pared by 5 bases and J by 2 bases, with 12 bases between. The CDR3 sequence is 14 residues long. As DNA, the CDR3 is TGTGCCAGCAGCCCTCCTTGGGGAAACTATGGCTACACCTTC. Residues: CASSPPWGNYGYTF.

The chain has TRBV9 and TRBJ2-6; a weak D match, TRBD1 (6 bases). V dropped 3 bases and J dropped 0 bases, with 16 bases sitting between them. The CDR3 is made up of 18 amino acids. CDR1 and CDR2 (germline): SGDLS, YYNGEE. CDR3 loop: CASSGHFPGVSGANVLTF. The CDR3 DNA follows: TGTGCCAGCAGCGGGCACTTTCCAGGGGTCTCTGGGGCCAACGTCCTGACTTTC.

The gene calls are TRBV5-6 and TRBJ2-5, with D perhaps TRBD2 (7 bases). Germline CDR1 reads SGHDT; CDR2 reads YYEEEE. Trimming left V 7 bases short and J 6 bases short, with 19 bases between. The CDR3 has 14 residues. DNA for the CDR3: TGTGCCAGCTCGCGGGGGCCGGGAATAAAGACCCAGTACTTC. This encodes CASSRGPGIKTQYF.

V and J are TRBV15 and TRBJ1-1; D may be TRBD1 (5 bases). Germline lookup yields CDR1 LNHNV and CDR2 YYDKDF (reference sequence). V was clipped by 0 bases and J by 10 bases, with 18 bases between them. This CDR3 has 15 residues. Here the CDR3 DNA reads TGTGCCACCAGCAGAGATCATTACCGGGACTTCACAGCTTTCTTT. It translates to CATSRDHYRDFTAFF.

The chain uses TRBV7-2 and TRBJ2-4; tentatively, D is TRBD1 (6 bases). Germline values: CDR1 SGHTA, CDR2 FQGNSA. V lost 0 bases and J lost 3, with 9 bases in between. The CDR3 covers 15 residues. CDR3 loop: CASSLARTDKNIQYF. CDR3 nucleotides: TGTGCCAGCAGCTTAGCGCGGACAGACAAAAACATTCAGTACTTC.

The chain employs TRBV2 and TRBJ2-2; 11 bases are a match to TRBD1. The J segment lost 6 bases and the V segment lost 6 bases, leaving 3 bases of the junction unmatched. Germline CDR1 is SNHLY and CDR2 is FYNNEI. CDR3 length equals 14 residues. CDR3 nucleotide sequence: TGTGCCAGCAGCGGGACAGGGGGATCCGGGGAGCTGTTTTTT. Its protein product is CASSGTGGSGELFF.

This rearrangement joins TRBV19 to TRBJ1-1; D not certain. Deletions cut 5 bases from V and 11 bases from J, with 18 bases between. Germline V gene lookup returns CDR1 LNHDA and CDR2 SQIVND (reference sequence). CDR3 size: 13 residues. Here the CDR3 DNA reads TGTGCCAGTAGTGCGCGTCATCTAGTTTCGGCTTTCTTT. Translated: CASSARHLVSAFF.